These 10 T cell receptor beta chains share one sample of origin, sequenced in a study of blood T cells in healthy people across ages. Next came a second PCR, run for about 6 to 11 cycles, which used a sample-barcoded 5' primer along with a J-beta primer mix. MiXCR, applied by TCRdb to the 5' RACE reads, yields one record per CDR3 protein. Among over 450,000 distinct CDR3 sequences listed, less than 25% were seen once. This sample was shared with a second study, whose subject was T cells of mothers and their children.

Sequenced material: blood. These receptors were collected from a boy between 10 and 17 years old in good health.

This chain joins TRBV28 and TRBJ2-5, with TRBD2 matching over 10 bases. The trim removed 5 bases at V and 5 bases at J, leaving 11 bases unmatched. This CDR3 is 16 amino acids long. Germline lookup yields CDR1 MDHEN and CDR2 SYDVKM. The CDR3 DNA reads as TGTGCCAGCAGTCCAACGGAAAGCGGGAGGGCGGAGACCCAGTACTTC. As protein: CASSPTESGRAETQYF.

This clonotype was found many times. The gene calls are TRBV11-1 and TRBJ2-5, with unresolved D. The end of the DNA aligns better with TRBJ2-7, so the J call may be wrong. Germline V gene sequence: CDR1 SGHAT, CDR2 FQDESV (reference sequence). This CDR3 is 12 amino acids long. The CDR3 is CASSSKSYEQYF. The CDR3 coding sequence is TGTGCCAGCAGCTCAAAGTCTTACGAGCAGTACTTC.

Only a few counts were recorded for this clonotype. V and J are TRBV20-1 and TRBJ1-3; unclear D gene. Germline CDR1 is DFQATT and CDR2 is SNEGSKA (reference sequence). The CDR3 has 16 amino acids. V was shortened by 6 bases and J by 2 bases, with 20 bases between the two germline ends. The CDR3 DNA reads TGCAGTGCCATCACAGTCCCGGAGAGGGCTGGAAACACCATATATTTT. Its protein is CSAITVPERAGNTIYF.

The CDR3 spells CASSPMSASGVEQFF. The CDR3, as DNA: TGTGCCAGCTCACCTATGTCGGCTAGTGGAGTTGAGCAGTTCTTC. The chain employs TRBV18 and TRBJ2-1, with D unresolved. The CDR3 spans 15 residues. Trimming removed 3 bases at V and 9 bases at J, with 18 bases between. Germline values: CDR1 KGHSH, CDR2 LQKENI.

The J gene is TRBJ2-1, the V gene TRBV2; D not certain. In germline, CDR1 is SNHLY, CDR2 FYNNEI. Between the trimmed V and J ends, which lost 5 bases and 0 bases, there was a span of 8 bases. The CDR3 totals 14 residues. The CDR3 sequence is CASSWRNSYNEQFF. CDR3 DNA sequence: TGTGCCAGCAGTTGGCGGAACTCCTACAATGAGCAGTTCTTC. The full variable domain, rest sourced from reference TRBV2 and TRBJ2-1, is EPEVTQTPSHQVTQMGQEVILRCVPISNHLYFYWYRQILGQKVEFLVSFYNNEISEKSEIFDDQFSVERPDGSNFTLKIRSTKLEDSAMYFCASSWRNSYNEQFFGPGTRLTVL.

The table lists this clonotype with many counts. The rearrangement uses TRBV10-3 and TRBJ2-5, with TRBD1 identical over 7 bases. CDR3 length: 14 amino acids. Germline lookup yields CDR1 ENHRY and CDR2 SYGVKD. J was trimmed by 2 bases and V by 0 bases; bases with no gene match: 0. CDR3 in amino acids: CAISESGQQETQYF. The CDR3, as DNA: TGTGCCATCAGTGAGTCGGGACAGCAAGAGACCCAGTACTTC.

The chain has TRBV4-3 and TRBJ2-1, with 7 bases lining up with TRBD2. The J call is in doubt because the DNA end fits TRBJ2-5 better. CDR1 and CDR2 (germline): LGHNA, YSLEER. This CDR3 is built from 17 residues. As DNA, the CDR3 is TGCGCCAGCAGCCAAGATCTTCGAGGCGGGGGACAAGAGACCCAGTACTTC. Translated: CASSQDLRGGGQETQYF.

The chain couples TRBV5-1 to TRBJ2-1; D gene ambiguous. The CDR3 sequence is 16 residues long. The germline CDR1 and CDR2 sequences are SGHRS and YFSETQ. The V end was cut by 0 bases, the J end by 3 bases, with 13 bases between. The CDR3: CASSLATDLYYNEQFF. DNA for the CDR3: TGCGCCAGCAGCTTGGCCACCGATTTATACTACAATGAGCAGTTCTTC.

This sequence joins TRBV4-2 and TRBJ2-1, with 14 bases lining up with TRBD2. Germline values: CDR1 LGHNA, CDR2 YNFKEQ. This CDR3 is built from 17 residues. Unmatched junction bases numbered 4, after V lost 1 base and J lost 5 bases. This CDR3 is CASSQAEGLAGDNEQFF. The CDR3 DNA sequence: TGTGCCAGCAGCCAAGCGGAGGGACTAGCGGGGGACAATGAGCAGTTCTTC.

In its sample, this clonotype was seen a few times. This chain joins TRBV5-5 and TRBJ2-7; TRBD2 matches 7 bases. Losses at the gene ends were 4 bases for V and 7 bases for J; bases not matched to a gene: 8. This CDR3 comprises 13 residues. Germline CDR1 is SGHKS and CDR2 is YYEKEE (reference sequence). Here the CDR3 reads CASSAGGVGEQYF. The CDR3, as DNA: TGTGCCAGCAGCGCTGGGGGGGTTGGTGAGCAGTACTTC.